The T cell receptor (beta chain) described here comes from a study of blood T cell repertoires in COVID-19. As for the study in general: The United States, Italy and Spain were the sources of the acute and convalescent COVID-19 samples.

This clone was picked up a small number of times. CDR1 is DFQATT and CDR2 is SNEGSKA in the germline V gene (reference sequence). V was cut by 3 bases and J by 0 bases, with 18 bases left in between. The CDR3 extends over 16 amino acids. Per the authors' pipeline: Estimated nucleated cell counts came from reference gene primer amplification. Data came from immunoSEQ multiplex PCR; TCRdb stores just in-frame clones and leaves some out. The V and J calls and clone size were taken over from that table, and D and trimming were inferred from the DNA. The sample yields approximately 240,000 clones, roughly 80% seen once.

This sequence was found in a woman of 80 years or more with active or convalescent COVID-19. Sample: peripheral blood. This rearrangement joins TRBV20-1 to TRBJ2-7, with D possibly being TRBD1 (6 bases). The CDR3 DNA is TGCAGTGCTAGTCGTTTGGGGGCGTTTAACTCCTACGAGCAGTACTTC. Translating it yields CSASRLGAFNSYEQYF.